The TCR beta chain described here comes from a study of human T cells and chemical hapten exposure. The wider study: 2% DPC applied to an approximately 2 cm by approximately 2 cm arm area sensitized donors.

This clonotype was found many times. Authors' processing steps: Sampled TCR counts reached a median of approximately 100,000 per sample, with values ranging from roughly 20,000 to 750,000. MiXCR, run by TCRdb on the RACE reads, gives a single entry per CDR3 protein. Here the V and J calls rest on TCRdb's processing, not on the authors' analysis. The table lists 27,000 or so distinct CDR3 sequences, almost 6% of them singletons. Time point in this sample: patch test 3, about 24 weeks after DPC sensitization. Treatment indicated: therapeutic diphenylcyclopropenone sensitization with weekly scalp DPC. Staff drew blood before applying each patch test. From germline, CDR1 is LNHDA and CDR2 SQIVND (reference sequence). Deletions cut 2 bases from V and 5 bases from J, with 13 bases between. This CDR3 is built from 16 residues.

This clonotype originated in a man in his thirties or forties with alopecia areata. Some clones in this sample may be carry-over from other donors' samples. The specimen comprised whole blood, sampled in connection with sensitization to the hapten diphenylcyclopropenone (DPC). The V gene is TRBV19, the J gene TRBJ1-6; D is unresolved. The CDR3 loop is CASSILGVSDNSPLHF. CDR3 sequence (DNA): TGTGCCAGTAGTATACTTGGGGTCTCAGATAATTCACCCCTCCACTTT.